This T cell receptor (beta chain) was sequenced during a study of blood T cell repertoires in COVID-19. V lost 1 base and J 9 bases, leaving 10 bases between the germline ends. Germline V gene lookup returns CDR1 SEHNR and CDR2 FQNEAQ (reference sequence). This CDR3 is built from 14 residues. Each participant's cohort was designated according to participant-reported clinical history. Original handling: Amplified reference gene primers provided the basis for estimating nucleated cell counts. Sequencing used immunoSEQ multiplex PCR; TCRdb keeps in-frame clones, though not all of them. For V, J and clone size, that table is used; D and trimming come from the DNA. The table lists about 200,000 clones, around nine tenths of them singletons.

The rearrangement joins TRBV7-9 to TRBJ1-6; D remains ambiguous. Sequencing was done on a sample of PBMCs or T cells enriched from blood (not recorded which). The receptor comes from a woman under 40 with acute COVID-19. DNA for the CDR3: TGTGCCAGCAGCTTAGGAGGGCTAGGTTCACCCCTCCACTTT. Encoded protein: CASSLGGLGSPLHF.